The rows below give T cell receptor beta chains drawn from one sample of a study of Ad26.COV2.S vaccination and SARS-CoV-2 variants. TCRdb's copy holds only in-frame clones and misses some; the assay was immunoSEQ multiplex PCR. The sample lists just over 350,000 clones; about 85% were seen once. Sequencing was performed on peripheral blood, taken in a trial of Ad26.COV2.S vaccine versus placebo. The receptors derive from a person aged 18-60 years who received the Ad26.COV2.S COVID-19 vaccine or a placebo. Each CDR3 is given with its conserved first and last residue. Fields, in order: V gene, D gene, clone size, J gene, CDR3 protein, CDR3 DNA. The D gene is left open where the match is weak. Some rows mark clone size as missing; the rest say once, few, many or name a class of expanded clone.

>TRBV29-1|TRBD2|NA|TRBJ2-7
CSVERGRASNEQYF
TGCAGCGTTGAACGGGGGAGGGCCTCCAACGAGCAGTACTTC
>TRBV7-9|TRBD1|NA|TRBJ2-2
CASSFRGGETGELFF
TGTGCCAGCAGCTTTCGAGGGGGCGAAACCGGGGAGCTGTTTTTT
>TRBV5-1|NA|NA|TRBJ2-1
CASSLASSYNEQFF
TGCGCCAGCAGCTTGGCCAGCTCTTACAATGAGCAGTTCTTC
>TRBV5-1|TRBD1|NA|TRBJ2-3
CASSSYPFGDRVSTDTQYF
TGCGCCAGCAGCTCTTATCCCTTTGGGGACAGAGTTAGCACAGATACGCAGTATTTT
>TRBV6-5|NA|NA|TRBJ2-3
CASRSTDTQYF
TGTGCCAGCAGAAGCACAGATACGCAGTATTTT
>TRBV5-5|TRBD1|NA|TRBJ1-1
CASSPLGGKAEAFF
TGTGCCAGCAGCCCGTTAGGGGGCAAAGCTGAAGCTTTCTTT
>TRBV19|TRBD1|once|TRBJ1-1
CASSITGVKNTEAFF
TGTGCCAGTAGTATCACAGGGGTAAAGAACACTGAAGCTTTCTTT
>TRBV3-1/TRBV3-2|TRBD1|NA|TRBJ1-2
CASSQDQDRNYYGYTF
TGTGCCAGCAGCCAAGATCAGGACAGGAACTACTATGGCTACACCTTC
>TRBV15|TRBD1|NA|TRBJ2-1
CATSDGTDYNEQFF
TGTGCCACCAGCGACGGGACAGATTACAATGAGCAGTTCTTC
>TRBV24-1|TRBD2|NA|TRBJ2-1
CATSGRTSGVNEQFF
TGTGCCACCAGTGGTCGGACTAGCGGGGTGAATGAGCAGTTCTTC
>TRBV3-1/TRBV3-2|NA|NA|TRBJ2-1
CASSQDRLYNEQFF
TGTGCCAGCAGCCAAGATCGCCTGTACAATGAGCAGTTCTTC
>TRBV5-1|NA|NA|TRBJ2-7
CASSLVGPRRNREQYF
TGCGCCAGCAGCTTGGTGGGGCCACGTCGAAATCGCGAGCAGTACTTC
>TRBV7-2|NA|NA|TRBJ2-1
CASSLAGHQYYNEQFF
TGTGCCAGCAGCTTAGCGGGACACCAATACTACAATGAGCAGTTCTTC
>TRBV6-5|NA|NA|TRBJ1-2
CASSYMGGANYGYTF
TGTGCCAGCAGTTACATGGGGGGAGCTAACTATGGCTACACCTTC
>TRBV15|NA|few|TRBJ2-1
CATSRGGNPSDEQFF
TGTGCCACCAGCAGAGGGGGAAACCCTAGCGATGAGCAGTTCTTC
>TRBV5-1|NA|few|TRBJ1-1
CASSPMTDMNTEAFF
TGCGCCAGCAGCCCTATGACGGACATGAACACTGAAGCTTTCTTT
>TRBV30|NA|NA|TRBJ2-5
CAWSMSGGQTQYF
TGTGCCTGGAGTATGAGTGGTGGGCAGACCCAGTACTTC
>TRBV6-1|TRBD1|NA|TRBJ1-6
CASSEKGTVYNSPLHF
TGTGCCAGCAGTGAGAAAGGGACAGTCTATAATTCACCCCTCCACTTT
>TRBV6-5|NA|NA|TRBJ1-2
CASSSDTNGYTF
TGTGCCAGCAGTTCCGATACGAATGGCTACACCTTC
>TRBV5-1|TRBD1|NA|TRBJ1-3
CASSTDRARGTIYF
TGCGCCAGCAGCACCGACAGGGCGCGGGGCACCATATATTTT
>TRBV11-2|TRBD1|NA|TRBJ2-7
CASSLGYWGQGIDEQYF
TGTGCCAGCAGCTTAGGTTACTGGGGACAGGGTATTGACGAGCAGTACTTC
>TRBV29-1|NA|NA|TRBJ2-1
CSAHRDQAYNEQFF
TGCAGCGCTCACCGGGACCAAGCCTACAATGAGCAGTTCTTC
>TRBV9|NA|NA|TRBJ2-7
CASSVAGDEGYEQYF
TGTGCCAGCAGCGTAGCGGGGGATGAAGGCTACGAGCAGTACTTC
>TRBV5-1|NA|NA|TRBJ2-3
CASSPSGESTDTQYF
TGCGCCAGCAGCCCAAGCGGAGAGAGCACAGATACGCAGTATTTT
>TRBV28|NA|NA|TRBJ1-1
CASSPVGQGNTEAFF
TGTGCCAGCAGCCCCGTCGGGCAGGGGAACACTGAAGCTTTCTTT
>TRBV5-6|NA|NA|TRBJ2-7
CASSLSSTYEQYF
TGTGCCAGCAGCTTGAGCTCGACCTACGAGCAGTACTTC
>TRBV7-9|NA|NA|TRBJ2-2
CASYRLGEGNGELFF
TGTGCCAGCTACCGCCTAGGGGAAGGGAACGGGGAGCTGTTTTTT
>TRBV27|TRBD2|NA|TRBJ2-7
CASSLRGGPGLAGDYEQYF
TGTGCCAGCAGTCTAAGAGGGGGGCCGGGACTAGCGGGAGATTACGAGCAGTACTTC
>TRBV7-2|NA|NA|TRBJ2-5
CASSLVGPPPETQYF
TGTGCCAGCAGCTTAGTAGGGCCCCCCCCAGAGACCCAGTACTTC
>TRBV14|TRBD2|NA|TRBJ2-1
CASSQEVAGVREQFF
TGTGCCAGCAGCCAAGAGGTGGCGGGAGTACGAGAGCAGTTCTTC
>TRBV5-1|TRBD1|NA|TRBJ2-1
CASRSRDRGRPGAWNEQFF
TGCGCCAGCAGATCCCGGGACAGGGGGCGGCCGGGAGCGTGGAATGAGCAGTTCTTC
>TRBV6-2/TRBV6-3|TRBD1|NA|TRBJ2-2
CASSLGQGASGELFF
TGTGCCAGCAGTCTTGGACAGGGGGCTAGCGGGGAGCTGTTTTTT
>TRBV5-1|NA|NA|TRBJ2-7
CASSSPGPTYEQYF
TGCGCCAGCAGCTCTCCTGGGCCTACCTACGAGCAGTACTTC
>TRBV2|NA|NA|TRBJ2-1
CASRRDNFNEQFF
TGTGCCAGCAGGAGGGACAACTTCAATGAGCAGTTCTTC
>TRBV24-1|NA|NA|TRBJ2-7
CATSRGVWDEQYF
TGTGCCACCAGTAGGGGGGTATGGGACGAGCAGTACTTC
>TRBV5-1|NA|once|TRBJ1-1
CASQTNGGGDVTEAFF
TGCGCCAGTCAGACCAACGGGGGCGGGGATGTCACTGAAGCTTTCTTT
>TRBV3-1/TRBV3-2|TRBD2|NA|TRBJ2-3
CASSQGGLGEGRSADTQYF
TGTGCCAGCAGCCAAGGAGGTTTGGGGGAGGGCCGGAGCGCAGATACGCAGTATTTT
>TRBV5-1|NA|once|TRBJ1-1
CASSLHFGTEAFF
TGCGCCAGCAGCTTACACTTTGGCACTGAAGCTTTCTTT
>TRBV7-2|TRBD2|NA|TRBJ2-7
CASSLGGLAAYEQYF
TGTGCCAGCAGCTTAGGTGGACTAGCTGCTTACGAGCAGTACTTC
>TRBV27|NA|NA|TRBJ1-5
CASSLGGANQPQHF
TGTGCCAGCAGTTTGGGTGGGGCCAATCAGCCCCAGCATTTT
>TRBV5-1|TRBD1|NA|TRBJ2-1
CASSFPRTTGYNEQFF
TGCGCCAGCAGCTTCCCCCGGACGACAGGGTACAATGAGCAGTTCTTC
>TRBV15|TRBD1|NA|TRBJ1-2
CATRPTGGDYGYTF
TGTGCCACCAGACCGACAGGGGGGGACTATGGCTACACCTTC
>TRBV6-5|NA|NA|TRBJ2-7
CASSSSSGQISYEQYF
NA
>TRBV29-1|NA|few|TRBJ2-3
CSVDVGHTDTQYF
TGCAGCGTTGACGTAGGGCACACAGATACGCAGTATTTT
>TRBV27|NA|NA|TRBJ1-5
CASSLTGGKSNQPQHF
TGTGCCAGCAGTTTAACGGGGGGAAAGAGCAATCAGCCCCAGCATTTT
>TRBV24-1|TRBD1|NA|TRBJ2-1
CATSEGTGTHNEQFF
TGTGCCACCAGTGAGGGGACAGGGACACACAATGAGCAGTTCTTC
>TRBV7-2|NA|NA|TRBJ1-1
CASSLNGNTEAFF
TGTGCCAGCAGCTTAAACGGTAACACTGAAGCTTTCTTT
>TRBV19|NA|NA|TRBJ1-4
CASSMTGAPNEKLFF
TGTGCCAGTAGTATGACGGGGGCGCCTAATGAAAAACTGTTTTTT
>TRBV7-9|TRBD2|NA|TRBJ2-5
CASRSGTTQETQYF
TGTGCCAGCAGATCCGGGACTACCCAAGAGACCCAGTACTTC
>TRBV30|TRBD2|few|TRBJ2-7
CAWSRGSGVYEQYF
TGTGCCTGGAGCCGGGGTAGCGGGGTTTACGAGCAGTACTTC
>TRBV25-1|NA|few|TRBJ2-5
CASSDGWEETQYF
TGTGCCAGCAGTGATGGGTGGGAAGAGACCCAGTACTTC
>TRBV11-2|NA|NA|TRBJ1-5
CASSCGPQPQHF
TGTGCCAGCAGCTGCGGCCCTCAGCCCCAGCATTTT
>TRBV28|NA|once|TRBJ1-1
CASSLDYGDGSEAFF
TGTGCCAGCAGTTTAGATTACGGGGATGGCTCTGAAGCTTTCTTT
>TRBV7-2|TRBD1|NA|TRBJ1-3
CASSTGGGNTIYF
TGTGCCAGCAGCACAGGGGGAGGAAACACCATATATTTT
>TRBV18|NA|NA|TRBJ1-1
CASSPSPDTEAFF
TGTGCCAGCTCACCCAGTCCGGACACTGAAGCTTTCTTT